Shown below are 19 T cell receptor beta chains from a single sample sequenced in a study of blood T cells in healthy people across ages. Through a sample-barcoded 5' primer and a J-beta primer mix, a second PCR was run for roughly 6 to 11 cycles. MiXCR, applied by TCRdb to the 5' RACE reads, yields one record per CDR3 protein. The sample has around 620,000 distinct CDR3 sequences, 25% to 30% seen once; the top ten hold about 18%. The sample taken for sequencing was blood. The origin of the receptors is a woman in her 70s in good health.

This clonotype was observed a few times. This rearrangement joins TRBV12-3 or TRBV12-4 to TRBJ2-2; no definite D call. The ends were cut back, 3 bases at V and 7 bases at J, with 9 bases in the middle. The CDR3 loop spans 13 amino acids. The CDR3: CASSLAAGGELFF. The DNA for the CDR3 is TGTGCCAGCAGTTTGGCGGCCGGCGGGGAGCTGTTTTTT.

This clonotype was detected many times. This chain uses TRBV7-2 with TRBJ2-3; possibly TRBD1 or TRBD2 for D (5 bases each). Trimming stripped 7 bases from V and 0 bases from J, with 11 bases between. CDR3 size: 14 residues. The germline CDR1 and CDR2 sequences are SGHTA and FQGNSA. The CDR3 loop reads CASKPGHSTDTQYF. For the CDR3, the DNA is TGTGCCAGCAAACCGGGGCATAGCACAGATACGCAGTATTTT.

Only a few counts were recorded for this clonotype. The gene calls are TRBV20-1 and TRBJ2-1, with 8 bases fitting TRBD1. Germline V gene data show CDR1 as DFQATT and CDR2 as SNEGSKA (reference sequence). Trimming at V came to 3 bases and at J to 9 bases, leaving 4 bases not matched to a gene. CDR3 length equals 12 residues. The CDR3 reads CSARDREAEQFF. The CDR3 nucleotides read TGCAGTGCTAGGGACAGGGAGGCTGAGCAGTTCTTC.

CDR3 DNA sequence: TGTGCCAGCAGCCACCTACGGGGCTTCTCTGGAAACACCATATATTTT. Translation gives CASSHLRGFSGNTIYF. The genes are TRBV5-6 and TRBJ1-3; tentative D call: TRBD1 (5 bases). From germline, CDR1 is SGHDT and CDR2 YYEEEE. This CDR3 is 16 amino acids long. V lost 4 bases to trimming and J lost 0 bases, with 14 bases between them.

This clonotype was counted at least ten times. This chain joins TRBV10-3 and TRBJ2-5; 14 nucleotides line up with TRBD2. Germline V gene lookup returns CDR1 ENHRY and CDR2 SYGVKD. The ends lost 6 bases at V and 2 bases at J; junction bases unmatched: 2. The CDR3 loop spans 15 amino acids. The CDR3 DNA follows: TGTGCCATCAGGACTAGCGGGGGGGAGCAAGAGACCCAGTACTTC. Amino acids: CAIRTSGGEQETQYF.

This clonotype was seen more than once but under ten times. The chain carries TRBV4-2 and TRBJ1-2; a weak D match, TRBD1 (5 bases). The germline V and J ends were trimmed by 2 bases and 1 base, with 14 bases remaining between them. Germline lookup yields CDR1 LGHNA and CDR2 YNFKEQ. This CDR3 is built from 16 residues. The CDR3 nucleotides read TGTGCCAGCAGCCAAACTCAAGCAGGGCTTAACTATGGCTACACCTTC. Translating gives CASSQTQAGLNYGYTF.

This chain joins TRBV6-2 or TRBV6-3 and TRBJ2-7; TRBD1 matches at 7 bases. The CDR3 covers 15 residues. The V and J ends lost 8 bases and 3 bases, in that order; junction bases with no gene match: 13. Germline loops: CDR1 MNHEY, CDR2 SVGEGT. The CDR3 sequence: CASGTVGQNVYEQYF. CDR3 nucleotides: TGTGCCAGCGGGACAGTTGGGCAGAATGTCTACGAGCAGTACTTC.

The rearrangement links TRBV4-2 to TRBJ1-3, with a tentative D call TRBD1 (5 bases). The CDR3 loop spans 15 amino acids. Germline assignment: CDR1 LGHNA and CDR2 YNFKEQ. V lost 0 bases and J lost 3, with 9 bases in between. The CDR3 here is CASSQDPQGGNTIYF. DNA of the CDR3: TGTGCCAGCAGCCAAGATCCCCAGGGTGGAAACACCATATATTTT.

This chain uses TRBV19 with TRBJ2-1, with 7 bases matching TRBD1. This CDR3 contains 14 residues. Germline V lookup: CDR1 LNHDA, CDR2 SQIVND (reference sequence). The J segment lost 2 bases and the V segment lost 3 bases, leaving 1 base of the junction unmatched. CDR3 protein: CASSIDRAYNEQFF. As DNA, the CDR3 is TGTGCCAGTAGTATTGACAGGGCCTACAATGAGCAGTTCTTC.

This clonotype was picked up a small number of times. DNA for the CDR3: TGCAGTGCTCAGCCGGGACAGGGTGGATACGAGCAGTACTTC. Residues: CSAQPGQGGYEQYF. The chain joins TRBV20-1 to TRBJ2-7; 9 bases align to TRBD1. In germline, CDR1 is DFQATT, CDR2 SNEGSKA (reference sequence). The J segment lost 4 bases and the V segment lost 5 bases, leaving 9 bases of the junction unmatched. There are 14 residues in the CDR3.

The chain links TRBV6-1 to TRBJ2-4; D call uncertain. This CDR3 is 14 amino acids long. CDR1 and CDR2 from the germline V gene are MNHNS and SASEGT. Between the trimmed V and J ends, which lost 2 bases and 2 bases, there was a span of 7 bases. The CDR3, as DNA: TGTGCCAGCAGTGAACTCCCCACCAAAAACATTCAGTACTTC. It is translated as CASSELPTKNIQYF.

This clonotype has a handful of counts. The rearrangement joins TRBV7-2 to TRBJ2-3, with D perhaps assigned TRBD1 or TRBD2 (6 bases each). CDR1 is SGHTA and CDR2 is FQGNSA in the germline V gene. Trimming took off 3 bases at V and 0 bases at J, with 13 bases between the two ends. The length of the CDR3 is 16 residues. The CDR3 protein is CASSLFWGASTDTQYF. The DNA for the CDR3 is TGTGCCAGCAGCTTGTTTTGGGGGGCTAGCACAGATACGCAGTATTTT.

The chain employs TRBV20-1 and TRBJ2-7; D unresolved. V shed 3 bases and J shed 0 bases, with 12 bases lying between them. The germline V gene has CDR1 DFQATT and CDR2 SNEGSKA (reference sequence). This CDR3 is 14 amino acids long. The CDR3 region has the DNA TGCAGTGCTAGTCTTCCCCTGGGCTCCTACGAGCAGTACTTC. Its translation: CSASLPLGSYEQYF.

V is TRBV12-3 or TRBV12-4 and J is TRBJ2-4; D may be TRBD1 or TRBD2 (6 bases each). Between the trimmed V and J ends, which lost 7 bases and 2 bases, there was a span of 21 bases. The CDR3 contains 17 residues. The CDR3 loop reads CASTSFGGFSTKNIQYF. DNA of the CDR3: TGTGCCAGCACCTCATTCGGGGGCTTTTCTACCAAAAACATTCAGTACTTC.

This sequence joins TRBV18 and TRBJ1-2; D gene uncertain. This CDR3 has 15 amino acids. Germline loops: CDR1 KGHSH, CDR2 LQKENI. Deletions cut 4 bases from V and 3 bases from J, with 15 bases between. CDR3 DNA: TGTGCCAGCTCACTAACAGAAGAGATATACTATGGCTACACCTTC. As protein: CASSLTEEIYYGYTF.

The gene calls are TRBV5-1 and TRBJ1-1, with TRBD1 matching over 10 bases. The CDR3 contains 14 residues. Germline lookup yields CDR1 SGHRS and CDR2 YFSETQ. After removal of 4 bases from V and 5 bases from J, the junction contained 5 bases not matched to a gene. CDR3 in amino acids: CASSGQGVDTEAFF. CDR3 nucleotide sequence: TGCGCCAGCAGCGGACAGGGGGTTGATACTGAAGCTTTCTTT.

The genes are TRBV6-5 and TRBJ2-1; D might be TRBD2 (7 bases). Germline loops: CDR1 MNHEY, CDR2 SVGAGI. V was trimmed by 2 bases and J by 4 bases, leaving 15 bases between them. This CDR3 has 16 amino acids. The CDR3 coding sequence is TGTGCCAGCAGTTACGGTGGGCGGGGGCGGTACAATGAGCAGTTCTTC. It yields the protein CASSYGGRGRYNEQFF.

The rearrangement links TRBV11-2 to TRBJ2-1, with D tentatively TRBD2 (6 bases). Germline-derived CDR1 and CDR2 are SGHAT and FQNNGV. The CDR3 has 16 amino acids. Trimming removed 5 bases from V and 9 bases from J, with 23 bases in between. The CDR3 sequence is CASSLRGWQGYGEQFF. The CDR3 DNA reads TGTGCCAGCAGCCTCCGGGGGTGGCAGGGTTACGGTGAGCAGTTCTTC.

The chain is built from TRBV10-3 and TRBJ1-4, with D unresolved. The CDR3 length is 15 residues. Germline V gene sequence: CDR1 ENHRY, CDR2 SYGVKD. Trimming removed 5 bases at V and 3 bases at J, with 13 bases between. Here the CDR3 reads CAISQGRAANEKLFF. CDR3 DNA sequence: TGTGCCATCAGTCAAGGACGAGCAGCTAATGAAAAACTGTTTTTT.